Listed below are T cell receptor beta chains from one sample, sequenced in a study of cytomegalovirus exposure and HLA in healthy donors. Measured with immunoSEQ multiplex PCR; TCRdb has only the in-frame clones, and not every one. The sample table sets out approximately 180,000 clones. Sequencing was carried out using PBMCs. Receptors originate from a man aged 25-45 years in good health and CMV-seronegative. The conserved cysteine and the conserved F or W are not part of the CDR3 here.

TRBV6-5 ASSSPTGIDEKLF
TRBV10-3 AISDSQGFTDTQY
TRBV7-6 ASSLRGSWDEQY
TRBV2 ASKAGTLREQY
TRBV7-8 ASSLRVAGGSGANVLT
TRBV6-1 ASTTGGAGGEKLF
TRBV4-2 ASSRQDKNTEAF
TRBV5-6 ASSLGGITGELF
TRBV15 ATSRDGGRGFNEQY
TRBV5-3 ARSPGTGEAGPRNSPLH
TRBV7-9 ASSSGGPNEKLF
TRBV19 ASSIQGYGNQPQH
TRBV5-1 ASSLSSNGEQF
TRBV6-4 ASSEGGGGNQPQH
TRBV5-1 ASSLGTGHSGNTIY
TRBV11-2 ASTQAAVLNTEAF
TRBV28 ASEPTGGRGIQY
TRBV19 ASSPLQGAAEKLF
TRBV5-4 ASSRQGVYNEQF
TRBV28 ASSSPGGASHEQF
TRBV6-6 ASSSSQNTEAF
TRBV9 ASSPTEGWVMNTEAF
TRBV19 ASFGQGGGEKLF
TRBV5-1 ASSLTGGGANTEAF
TRBV18 ASSPNDGNYGYT
TRBV27 ASSARQGSYEQY
TRBV29-1 SVDGTGDYGYT
TRBV11-3 ASSLGLAGYEQY
TRBV2 ASSERDRRYGYT
TRBV27 ASSPQGAYSNQPQH
TRBV27 ASRTPGGDTQY
TRBV7-2 ASSPRDSRNEQF
TRBV6-1 ASGRAQGEAF
TRBV29-1 SVATGLTYEQY
TRBV9 ASSANVGGGETQY
TRBV18 ASSPPGLHFAQGENSPLH
TRBV18 ASSPSTGTNYGYT